This entry lists 16 T cell receptor beta chains sequenced from one sample in a study of cytotoxic CD8 clonotypes in ibrutinib-treated CLL. The data were produced by immunoSEQ multiplex PCR, yet TCRdb's version contains in-frame clones alone and is incomplete. The profile shows under 300,000 clones, 70% of them singletons. This sample comprised PBMCs, obtained after 24 months of ibrutinib treatment. These receptors all come from a human donor with chronic lymphocytic leukemia.

The chain carries TRBV30 and TRBJ1-2, with unresolved D. CDR3 length: 12 amino acids. Germline CDR1 and CDR2: GTSNPN and SVGIG (reference sequence). The germline V and J ends were trimmed by 5 bases and 6 bases, with 13 bases remaining between them. The CDR3 bases are TGTGCCTGGGGATCTGAGTATAATGGCTACACCTTC. Translated: CAWGSEYNGYTF.

The rearrangement links TRBV7-3 to TRBJ2-7; D unclear. Per the germline V gene, CDR1 is SGHTA and CDR2 is FQGTGA. The CDR3 spans 13 residues. Trimming shortened V by 0 bases and J by 9 bases, and 12 bases separated the two germline ends. The CDR3 nucleotides are TGTGCCAGCAGCTTAACCTCTATGGACGGGCAGTACTTC. Translated, it gives CASSLTSMDGQYF.

The chain carries TRBV27 and TRBJ1-2, with TRBD1 identical over 9 bases. The CDR3 has 14 amino acids. V lost 5 bases to trimming and J lost 5 bases; unmatched junction nucleotides: 6. The germline V gene encodes CDR1 MNHEY and CDR2 SMNVEV (reference sequence). The chain's CDR3 is CASSDTGTGYGYTF. Written as DNA, the CDR3 is TGTGCCAGCAGTGACACCGGGACAGGGTATGGCTACACCTTC.

This chain joins TRBV28 and TRBJ1-1; tentative D call: TRBD1 (5 bases). The V end lost 6 bases, the J end lost 5 bases, and 13 bases lay between the germline ends. Germline V lookup: CDR1 MDHEN, CDR2 SYDVKM. This CDR3 contains 13 residues. DNA for the CDR3: TGTGCCAGCAGAGAGGGGCTGGAAACTGAAGCTTTCTTT. Protein sequence: CASREGLETEAFF.

The gene calls are TRBV28 and TRBJ2-3; 7 bases align to TRBD2. J gave up 4 bases and V 6 bases, and 13 bases lay outside the gene matches. This CDR3 has 16 amino acids. Germline CDR1 is MDHEN and CDR2 is SYDVKM. CDR3 sequence (DNA): TGTGCCAGCAGCCATAACGCGGCTAGCGGAGCAGATACGCAGTATTTT. Translation gives CASSHNAASGADTQYF.

J is TRBJ2-2 and V is TRBV7-9, with D unclear. The germline V and J ends were trimmed by 3 bases and 8 bases, with 4 bases remaining between them. The CDR3 spans 11 residues. Germline CDR1 reads SEHNR; CDR2 reads FQNEAQ (reference sequence). The CDR3 protein is CASSFWGELFF. The CDR3 DNA sequence: TGTGCCAGCAGCTTTTGGGGGGAGCTGTTTTTT.

The rearrangement uses TRBV29-1 and TRBJ2-1; D is unclear. This CDR3 region has 15 residues. V gave up 7 bases and J gave up 0 bases, with 16 bases separating them. CDR1 and CDR2 from the germline V gene are SQVTM and ANQGSEA. This CDR3 reads CSGRTPNYSYNEQFF. In DNA form, the CDR3 reads TGCAGCGGTCGTACCCCGAACTACTCCTACAATGAGCAGTTCTTC.

This clone was recorded a few times. Other nucleotide sequences in the sample specify the same CDR3. The gene calls are TRBV6-6 and TRBJ2-7; 11 nucleotides line up with TRBD2. V lost 5 bases to trimming and J lost 2 bases; unmatched junction nucleotides: 2. CDR1 and CDR2 from the germline V gene are MNHNY and SVGAGI (reference sequence). The CDR3 spans 14 residues. For the CDR3, the DNA is TGTGCCAGCAGTCGACTAGCGGGACCCTACGAGCAGTACTTC. Amino acids: CASSRLAGPYEQYF.

J is TRBJ2-7 and V is TRBV5-1; 9 bases align to TRBD2. The V segment lost 6 bases and the J segment 5 bases; nucleotides outside the gene matches: 15. Germline V gene lookup returns CDR1 SGHRS and CDR2 YFSETQ. The CDR3 consists of 16 residues. CDR3 bases: TGCGCCAGCACCCCCCTAGGGTTAGCGGGAGTTAACGAGCAGTACTTC. This codes for CASTPLGLAGVNEQYF.

This chain joins TRBV7-9 and TRBJ1-1, with D uncertain. Germline-derived CDR1 and CDR2 are SEHNR and FQNEAQ (reference sequence). Trimming pared 0 bases from V and 8 bases from J, leaving 10 bases between. CDR3 size: 13 residues. The CDR3, as DNA: TGTGCCAGCAGCTTAGCCACGGAAAAGGAAGCTTTCTTT. Protein product: CASSLATEKEAFF.

The rearrangement joins TRBV5-1 to TRBJ1-6; D is uncertain. Trimming took 0 bases from V and 11 from J, leaving 9 bases between them. Germline loops: CDR1 SGHRS, CDR2 YFSETQ. There are 13 residues in the CDR3. The CDR3 reads CASSLVAKAPLHF. The CDR3 nucleotides read TGCGCCAGCAGCTTGGTAGCCAAAGCACCCCTCCACTTT.

The chain links TRBV7-6 to TRBJ2-3; TRBD2 matches 10 bases. Germline CDR1 and CDR2: SGHVS and FNYEAQ. The CDR3 runs to 17 residues. V shed 5 bases, J shed 3 bases, and the junction held 11 bases outside the gene matches. CDR3 DNA: TGTGCCAGCAGCCCTCTAACGGGGGGACTAGCGACAGATACGCAGTATTTT. Translating it yields CASSPLTGGLATDTQYF.

CDR3 nucleotides: TGTGCCAGCAGTTCGGGACAGGGGAACACCGGGGAGCTGTTTTTT. Translating gives CASSSGQGNTGELFF. The chain combines TRBV6-5 with TRBJ2-2; TRBD1 matches at 9 bases. The V gene's germline CDR1 is MNHEY and CDR2 SVGAGI. Unmatched junction bases numbered 1, after V lost 4 bases and J lost 1 base. CDR3 size: 15 residues.

V gene TRBV29-1 combines with J gene TRBJ1-2; D call uncertain. CDR3 length: 14 residues. Germline lookup yields CDR1 SQVTM and CDR2 ANQGSEA. The ends were cut back, 1 base at V and 3 bases at J, with 12 bases in the middle. Here the CDR3 reads CSVEALDVYYGYTF. In nucleotides, the CDR3 is TGCAGCGTTGAAGCCCTTGACGTGTACTATGGCTACACCTTC.

The CDR3 DNA follows: TGTGCCAGCAGTCGAGGGGATCCTCACAAATACGAGCAGTACTTC. Translated, it gives CASSRGDPHKYEQYF. J is TRBJ2-7 and V is TRBV6-1; possibly TRBD1 or TRBD2 for D (5 bases each). Germline V CDR1 and CDR2: MNHNS, SASEGT. This CDR3 comprises 15 residues. V lost 5 bases, J lost 4 bases, and 18 bases lay in between.

The chain employs TRBV5-1 and TRBJ2-6, with 7 bases matching TRBD1. Germline lookup yields CDR1 SGHRS and CDR2 YFSETQ. With V trimmed by 4 bases and J by 7 bases, 8 bases remained unmatched. The CDR3 is 15 amino acids. The DNA of the CDR3 is TGCGCCAGCAGCAAGACAGGGCTGGGTGCCAACGTCCTGACTTTC. Protein sequence: CASSKTGLGANVLTF.